Below are 11 T cell receptor beta chains sequenced from a single sample in a study of cytotoxic CD8 clonotypes in ibrutinib-treated CLL. Generated by immunoSEQ multiplex PCR, the TCRdb table keeps only in-frame clones and is missing some. The sample holds more than 150,000 clones, around three quarters seen once. The sequencing here drew on PBMCs, taken after 24 months of ibrutinib treatment. These receptors were collected from a human donor with chronic lymphocytic leukemia.

This chain connects TRBV5-1 to TRBJ2-3; 7 bases are a match to TRBD2. The junction had 8 bases not matched to a gene; V was cut back by 0 bases and J by 4 bases. The CDR3 totals 16 residues. From germline, CDR1 is SGHRS and CDR2 YFSETQ. In DNA form, the CDR3 reads TGCGCCAGCAGCTTGGGTAATGGCGGGAGTGCAGATACGCAGTATTTT. Translating gives CASSLGNGGSADTQYF.

The chain has TRBV5-1 and TRBJ2-1; TRBD1 matches at 9 bases. V lost 3 bases and J lost 3; bases outside the gene matches: 10. The length of the CDR3 is 17 residues. The V gene's germline CDR1 is SGHRS and CDR2 YFSETQ. CDR3 amino acids: CASSYGARQGDYNEQFF. The CDR3 coding sequence is TGCGCCAGCAGCTACGGGGCTCGACAGGGGGACTACAATGAGCAGTTCTTC.

This clone was picked up one time. The chain employs TRBV9 and TRBJ2-2; D is perhaps TRBD2 (6 bases). Germline loops: CDR1 SGDLS, CDR2 YYNGEE. The CDR3 runs 15 residues. Trimming cost V 0 bases and J 1 base, with 7 bases left between them. CDR3 sequence: CASSVAGRNTGELFF. DNA for the CDR3: TGTGCCAGCAGCGTAGCCGGGAGGAACACCGGGGAGCTGTTTTTT.

The chain carries TRBV19 and TRBJ1-2; D perhaps matches TRBD1 (6 bases). The CDR3 sequence is 13 residues long. In germline, CDR1 is LNHDA, CDR2 SQIVND (reference sequence). V lost 2 bases and J lost 11, with 15 bases in between. CDR3 nucleotide sequence: TGTGCCAGTAGTATATTGGGGGCGCCTAGATACACCTTC. Amino acids: CASSILGAPRYTF.

The chain recombines TRBV7-8 with TRBJ2-1; 7 positions agree with TRBD2. With 5 bases clipped from V and 1 base from J, the junction kept 8 bases outside the gene matches. The CDR3 covers 16 residues. The germline V gene has CDR1 SGHVS and CDR2 FQNEAQ. The CDR3 DNA sequence: TGTGCCAGCAGCCCTTACAGACTAGCATCCTACAATGAGCAGTTCTTC. Residues: CASSPYRLASYNEQFF.

The DNA of the CDR3 is TGTGCCAGCAGCCGCTTCGGAGGGGGAACTCAGCCCCAGCATTTT. It specifies CASSRFGGGTQPQHF. V and J are TRBV6-4 and TRBJ1-5, with D possibly matching TRBD1 (6 bases). Germline CDR1 MRHNA, CDR2 SNTAGT. V was shortened by 6 bases and J by 6 bases, with 18 bases between the two germline ends. CDR3 size: 15 residues.

This chain joins TRBV9 and TRBJ1-5; possibly TRBD1 for D (6 bases). Per the germline V gene, CDR1 is SGDLS and CDR2 is YYNGEE. The CDR3 spans 13 residues. The V and J ends lost 4 bases and 5 bases respectively, with 10 bases between them. CDR3 in DNA: TGTGCCAGCAGCCGGGACACTTATCAGCCCCAGCATTTT. Translation gives CASSRDTYQPQHF. Full variable domain (missing parts from reference TRBV9 and TRBJ1-5): DSGVTQTPKHLITATGQRVTLRCSPRSGDLSVYWYQQSLDQGLQFLIQYYNGEERAKGNILERFSAQQFPDLHSELNLSSLELGDSALYFCASSRDTYQPQHFGDGTRLSIL.

The chain joins TRBV5-4 to TRBJ1-2, with 10 positions matching TRBD1. The junction had 14 bases not matched to a gene; V was cut back by 4 bases and J by 5 bases. From germline, CDR1 is SGHNT and CDR2 YYREEE (reference sequence). The CDR3 consists of 17 residues. The CDR3 DNA follows: TGTGCCAGCAGCCAAGAAACATCCGGGACAGGGGTATATGGCTACACCTTC. The encoded protein is CASSQETSGTGVYGYTF.

A few counts support this clone. The V and J genes are TRBV2 and TRBJ2-7; TRBD1 is a possible D gene (6 bases). The CDR3 consists of 11 residues. V lost 10 bases and J 3 bases, leaving 10 bases between the germline ends. Germline-derived CDR1 and CDR2 are SNHLY and FYNNEI. This CDR3 is CAINRDYEQYF. In DNA form, the CDR3 reads TGTGCCATTAACAGGGACTACGAGCAGTACTTC.

The chain carries TRBV6-5 and TRBJ2-7; no reliable D call. Trimming cost V 0 bases and J 5 bases, with 14 bases left between them. CDR3 length: 15 residues. The germline V gene encodes CDR1 MNHEY and CDR2 SVGAGI. DNA for the CDR3: TGTGCCAGCAGTTACTCGGATATGAATATCGACGAGCAGTACTTC. It translates to CASSYSDMNIDEQYF.

The chain recombines TRBV19 with TRBJ2-1; TRBD2 is a possible D gene (6 bases). CDR3 size: 15 residues. Germline CDR1 reads LNHDA; CDR2 reads SQIVND (reference sequence). V was trimmed by 4 bases and J by 0 bases, leaving 10 bases between them. The CDR3 nucleotides read TGTGCCAGTAGTAGGGGGGACTTCTCCTACAATGAGCAGTTCTTC. Translated: CASSRGDFSYNEQFF.